This T cell receptor beta chain was found in a study of T cell responses to AZD1222 COVID-19 vaccine. Findings of the study overall: Nearly half of spike-specific TCRs reportedly go after variant regions that carry no mutations. No repertoire was sampled before or during the peak T cell response, only after it.

TCRdb's table, derived via immunoSEQ multiplex PCR, lists solely in-frame clones and lacks some. The sample lists about 140,000 clones; more than 90% were seen once. CDR1 MGHRA and CDR2 YSYEKL come from the germline V gene. Trimming took 0 bases from V and 12 from J, leaving 15 bases between them. The CDR3 loop spans 13 amino acids. The table lists this clone with a count of one. Its antigen is currently unknown. The receptor's source is an adult in good health. Material: peripheral blood, obtained on day 0 of AZD1222 vaccination. The chain combines TRBV4-1 with TRBJ2-7; no clear D. Here the CDR3 DNA reads TGCGCCAGCAGCCAAGATATGGGCCTCATGAGGTACTTC. It translates to CASSQDMGLMRYF.